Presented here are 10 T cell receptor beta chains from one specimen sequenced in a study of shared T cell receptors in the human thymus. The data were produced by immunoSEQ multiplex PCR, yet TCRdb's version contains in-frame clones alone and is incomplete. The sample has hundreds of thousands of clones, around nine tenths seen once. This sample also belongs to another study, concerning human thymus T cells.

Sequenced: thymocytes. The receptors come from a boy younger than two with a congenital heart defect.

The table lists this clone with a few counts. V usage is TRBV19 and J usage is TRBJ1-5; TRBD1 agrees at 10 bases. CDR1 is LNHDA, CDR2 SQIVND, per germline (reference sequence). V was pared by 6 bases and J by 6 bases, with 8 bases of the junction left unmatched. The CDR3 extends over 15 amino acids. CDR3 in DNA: TGTGCCAGTAGCGAGGTGGGACAGGGGCTTCAGCCCCAGCATTTT. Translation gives CASSEVGQGLQPQHF.

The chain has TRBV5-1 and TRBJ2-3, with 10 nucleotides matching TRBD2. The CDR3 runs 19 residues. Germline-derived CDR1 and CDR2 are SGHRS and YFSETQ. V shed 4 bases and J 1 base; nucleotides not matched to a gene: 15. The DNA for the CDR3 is TGCGCCAGCAGCCCCAGCGAATTTTATGGGACTAGCGGCACAGATACGCAGTATTTT. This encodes CASSPSEFYGTSGTDTQYF.

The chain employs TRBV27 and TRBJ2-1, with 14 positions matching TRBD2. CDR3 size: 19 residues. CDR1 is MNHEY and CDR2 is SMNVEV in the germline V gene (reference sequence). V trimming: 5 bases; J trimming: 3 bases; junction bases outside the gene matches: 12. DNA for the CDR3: TGTGCCAGCAGTCCCTCCGAGACTAGCGGGAGGGCCCACTACAATGAGCAGTTCTTC. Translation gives CASSPSETSGRAHYNEQFF.

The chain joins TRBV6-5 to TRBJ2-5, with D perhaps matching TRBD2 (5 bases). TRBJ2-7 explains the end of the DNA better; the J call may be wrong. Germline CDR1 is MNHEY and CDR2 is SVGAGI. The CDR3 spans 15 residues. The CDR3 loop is CASSYSREVTYEQYF. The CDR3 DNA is TGTGCCAGCAGTTACTCCCGGGAAGTTACCTACGAGCAGTACTTC.

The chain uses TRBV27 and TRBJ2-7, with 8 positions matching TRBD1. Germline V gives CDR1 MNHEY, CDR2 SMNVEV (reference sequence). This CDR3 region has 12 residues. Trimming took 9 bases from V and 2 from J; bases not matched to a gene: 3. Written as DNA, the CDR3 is TGTGCCAGGACAGGGGCCCCCTACGAGCAGTACTTC. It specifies CARTGAPYEQYF.

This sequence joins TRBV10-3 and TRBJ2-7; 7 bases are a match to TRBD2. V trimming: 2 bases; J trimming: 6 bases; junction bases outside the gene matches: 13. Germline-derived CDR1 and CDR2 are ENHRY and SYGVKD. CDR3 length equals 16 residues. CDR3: CAISEGGVADPSEQYF. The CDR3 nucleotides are TGTGCCATCAGTGAGGGGGGGGTAGCGGACCCCTCCGAGCAGTACTTC.

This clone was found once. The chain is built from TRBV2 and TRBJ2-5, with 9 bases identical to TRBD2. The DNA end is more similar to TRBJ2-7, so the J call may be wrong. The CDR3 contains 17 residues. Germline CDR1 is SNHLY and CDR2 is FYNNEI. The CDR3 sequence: CASRHRISGSFVYEQYF. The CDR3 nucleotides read TGTGCCAGCAGACATAGAATTAGCGGGAGCTTCGTGTACGAGCAGTACTTC.

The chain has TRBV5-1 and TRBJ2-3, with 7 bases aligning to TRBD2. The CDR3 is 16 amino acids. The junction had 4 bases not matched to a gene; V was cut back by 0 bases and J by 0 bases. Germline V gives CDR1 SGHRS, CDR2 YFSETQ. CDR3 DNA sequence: TGCGCCAGCAGCTTGGGTCCGGGACTAAGCACAGATACGCAGTATTTT. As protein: CASSLGPGLSTDTQYF.

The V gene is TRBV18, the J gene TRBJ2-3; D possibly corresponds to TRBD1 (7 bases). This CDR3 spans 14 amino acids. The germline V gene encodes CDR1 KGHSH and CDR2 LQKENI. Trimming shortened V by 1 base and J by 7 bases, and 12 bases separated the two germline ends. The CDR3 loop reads CASSPQSGGNTQYF. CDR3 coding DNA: TGTGCCAGCTCACCACAGTCAGGGGGGAATACGCAGTATTTT.

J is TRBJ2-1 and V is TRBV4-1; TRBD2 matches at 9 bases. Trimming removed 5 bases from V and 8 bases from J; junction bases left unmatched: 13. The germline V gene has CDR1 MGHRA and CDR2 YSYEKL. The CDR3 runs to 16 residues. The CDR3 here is CASSAKGVAGADEQFF. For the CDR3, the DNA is TGCGCCAGCAGCGCGAAGGGGGTAGCGGGAGCAGATGAGCAGTTCTTC.